Given below is one TCR beta chain in context. The CDR3 loop spans 14 amino acids. Germline V gene lookup returns CDR1 SGHRS and CDR2 YFSETQ. Trimming took 0 bases from V and 4 from J, leaving 10 bases between them. The data belong to a study of blood T cell repertoires in COVID-19. Repertoires were generated with immunoSEQ multiplex PCR, while TCRdb's copy carries only in-frame clones and drops some. The sample shows 60,000 to 75,000 clones, about four fifths of them seen only once. The rearrangement uses TRBV5-1 and TRBJ2-5, with D possibly being TRBD2 (5 bases). The source is an elderly woman with acute or convalescent COVID-19. Sample: peripheral blood. The DNA of the CDR3 is TGCGCCAGCAGCTTGGTGGCGGGCCTAGAGACCCAGTACTTC. This sequence encodes CASSLVAGLETQYF.